The rows below give T cell receptor beta chains drawn from one sample of a study of shared clonotypes between healthy human individuals. Produced via immunoSEQ multiplex PCR; TCRdb's table is partial and in-frame only. The table has 2 million or so clones, 85% to 95% seen once; the top ten hold 0.13%. Input material: naive CD4+ T cells sorted from blood. These receptors were taken from a man between 18 and 29 years old in good health. CDR3s include the opening cysteine and the closing phenylalanine or tryptophan. Fields, in order: J gene, V gene, clone size, D gene, CDR3 protein, CDR3 DNA. D genes are given only for firm matches. Only some rows state a clone size, as once, few, many or a class for expanded clones.

TRBJ2-7	TRBV30	once	NA	CAWSSVAVTYEQYF	TGTGCCTGGAGCTCGGTAGCGGTAACCTACGAGCAGTACTTC
TRBJ2-1	TRBV18	NA	TRBD1	CASSPPFGTGESNEQFF	TGTGCCAGCTCACCACCGTTCGGGACAGGGGAGTCCAATGAGCAGTTCTTC
TRBJ1-2	TRBV5-6	NA	NA	CASSLVGGEGYTF	TGTGCCAGCAGCTTGGTTGGCGGGGAGGGCTACACCTTC
TRBJ1-6	TRBV9	NA	NA	CASSVGSLDSPLHF	TGTGCCAGCAGCGTAGGATCTTTAGATTCACCCCTCCACTTT
TRBJ2-7	TRBV10-3	NA	NA	CATSRDIDYEQYF	TGTGCCACCAGCCGGGACATCGACTACGAGCAGTACTTC
TRBJ1-5	TRBV28	NA	NA	CASSLFGNQPQHF	TGTGCCAGCAGTTTATTTGGCAATCAGCCCCAGCATTTT
TRBJ2-5	TRBV7-6	NA	TRBD2	CASSTRTSGSISIETQYF	TGTGCCAGCAGCACTCGGACTAGCGGGAGTATTTCAATAGAGACCCAGTACTTC
TRBJ1-4	TRBV29-1	NA	TRBD1	CSVTGETNEKLFF	TGCAGCGTGACAGGGGAAACTAATGAAAAACTGTTTTTT
TRBJ2-1	TRBV5-1	NA	TRBD2	CASSLASTSGYNEQFF	TGCGCCAGCAGCTTGGCCTCGACTAGCGGCTACAATGAGCAGTTCTTC
TRBJ2-7	TRBV28	NA	TRBD2	CASSLGPAGAAYEQYF	TGTGCCAGCAGTTTAGGCCCAGCGGGGGCCGCCTACGAGCAGTACTTC
TRBJ2-7	TRBV4-1	NA	NA	CASSQMDGTYEQYF	TGCGCCAGCAGCCAGATGGACGGGACCTACGAGCAGTACTTC
TRBJ1-6	TRBV6-1	NA	TRBD1	CASTRTGVDSPLHF	TGTGCCAGCACCCGGACAGGGGTTGATTCACCCCTCCACTTT
TRBJ1-5	TRBV6-1	NA	NA	CASSDRPQHF	TGTGCCAGCAGCGACCGTCCCCAGCATTTT
TRBJ1-4	TRBV6-6	NA	NA	CASSSHSGGEKLFF	TGTGCCAGCAGTTCTCACTCCGGCGGTGAAAAACTGTTTTTT
TRBJ1-2	TRBV4-1	NA	NA	CASSPGERAGYGYTF	TGCGCCAGCAGCCCCGGAGAAAGGGCGGGTTATGGCTACACCTTC
TRBJ2-3	TRBV5-6	NA	NA	CASSLTGTNPSDTQYF	TGTGCCAGCAGCTTGACCGGGACAAATCCTTCCGATACGCAGTATTTT
TRBJ2-3	TRBV5-6	NA	NA	CASSLAVPDTQYF	TGTGCCAGCAGCTTGGCCGTGCCAGATACGCAGTATTTT
TRBJ2-2	TRBV15	once	NA	CATSRDQGSTGELFF	TGTGCCACCAGCAGAGACCAGGGGAGCACCGGGGAGCTGTTTTTT
TRBJ2-3	TRBV2	NA	NA	CASSRVQGTDTQYF	TGTGCCAGCAGTAGAGTACAGGGCACAGATACGCAGTATTTT
TRBJ2-7	TRBV7-9	NA	NA	CASSSSPGASYEQYF	TGTGCCAGCAGCTCCAGTCCAGGGGCCTCCTACGAGCAGTACTTC
TRBJ1-1	TRBV7-2	NA	NA	CASSLSRQGLMNTEAFF	TGTGCCAGCAGCTTGAGCCGGCAGGGGCTAATGAACACTGAAGCTTTCTTT
TRBJ1-2	TRBV6-5	NA	NA	CASSWSLYGYTF	TGTGCCAGCAGTTGGTCTTTGTATGGCTACACCTTC
TRBJ2-4	TRBV5-1	NA	NA	CASSLRLTGTFSKNIQYF	TGCGCCAGCAGCTTGAGGCTTACGGGGACTTTTTCCAAAAACATTCAGTACTTC
TRBJ1-4	TRBV6-1	NA	NA	CASSVVGAKEKLFF	TGTGCCAGCAGTGTGGTAGGGGCCAAAGAAAAACTGTTTTTT
TRBJ1-4	TRBV6-5	NA	TRBD1	CASSWGQGAGEKLFF	TGTGCCAGCAGTTGGGGACAGGGGGCTGGAGAAAAACTGTTTTTT
TRBJ1-1	TRBV7-9	NA	NA	CAGSVDSNTEAFF	TGTGCCGGGTCGGTTGATTCGAACACTGAAGCTTTCTTT
TRBJ2-7	TRBV7-9	few	TRBD1	CASRSGGQGFHEQYF	TGTGCCAGCAGGTCAGGGGGACAGGGGTTCCACGAGCAGTACTTC
TRBJ1-6	TRBV11-2	NA	NA	CASSLYPAGMGSPLHF	TGTGCCAGCAGCTTATACCCTGCAGGGATGGGATCACCCCTCCACTTT
TRBJ1-6	TRBV7-9	NA	NA	CASSFGGQGSNSPLHF	TGTGCCAGCAGCTTCGGGGGCCAAGGGAGTAATTCACCCCTCCACTTT
TRBJ1-6	TRBV14	NA	NA	CASSQEGRRALHF	TGTGCCAGCAGCCAAGAGGGCAGGCGGGCCCTCCACTTT
TRBJ2-2	TRBV6-5	NA	NA	CASRGAGELFF	TGTGCCAGCAGGGGAGCCGGGGAGCTGTTTTTT
TRBJ1-4	TRBV9	NA	NA	CASSVGTASDEKLFF	TGTGCCAGCAGCGTAGGTACTGCCTCCGATGAAAAACTGTTTTTT
TRBJ1-2	TRBV28	NA	TRBD1	CASRVDRGGYTF	TGTGCCAGCAGGGTCGACAGGGGCGGCTACACCTTC
TRBJ1-1	TRBV19	NA	TRBD1	CASSTGQGAEAFF	TGTGCCAGTAGTACTGGACAGGGCGCTGAAGCTTTCTTT
TRBJ2-2	TRBV5-1	NA	NA	CASSLAVQATTGELFF	TGCGCCAGCAGCTTGGCCGTTCAGGCCACAACCGGGGAGCTGTTTTTT
TRBJ2-3	TRBV10-3	NA	TRBD2	CAISETSGRGDTQYF	TGTGCCATCAGCGAGACTAGCGGGAGAGGGGATACGCAGTATTTT
TRBJ2-1	TRBV9	NA	NA	CASSVALVGNEQFF	TGTGCCAGCAGCGTAGCGCTAGTGGGTAATGAGCAGTTCTTC
TRBJ2-1	TRBV6-4	NA	NA	CASSVTRSTYNEQFF	TGTGCCAGCAGTGTAACAAGGAGTACCTACAATGAGCAGTTCTTC
TRBJ2-2	TRBV7-9	NA	TRBD2	CASLSPSGRIPGELFF	TGTGCCAGCCTATCCCCTAGCGGGAGGATACCCGGGGAGCTGTTTTTT
TRBJ2-5	TRBV28	NA	NA	CASSRRARGETQYF	TGTGCCAGCAGTCGCCGGGCCCGAGGAGAGACCCAGTACTTC
TRBJ1-1	TRBV5-4	NA	NA	CASSHRANVAEAFF	TGTGCCAGCAGCCACAGAGCGAATGTCGCTGAAGCTTTCTTT
TRBJ1-6	TRBV9	NA	TRBD1	CASSASGGAAGGPLHF	TGTGCCAGCAGCGCCTCAGGGGGGGCTGCGGGGGGTCCCCTCCACTTT
TRBJ1-1	TRBV14	NA	TRBD1	CASSQDLGQVNTEAFF	TGTGCCAGCAGCCAAGACTTAGGACAGGTGAACACTGAAGCTTTCTTT
TRBJ2-3	TRBV4-1	NA	NA	CASSRLGTDTQYF	TGCGCCAGCAGCCGACTGGGCACAGATACGCAGTATTTT
TRBJ2-3	TRBV28	NA	NA	CASLRRGSTDTQYF	TGTGCCAGCCTAAGGAGGGGAAGCACAGATACGCAGTATTTT
TRBJ1-2	TRBV19	NA	NA	CASSNILGGYTF	TGTGCCAGTAGTAATATCTTGGGCGGCTACACCTTC